The rows below give T cell receptor beta chains drawn from one sample of a study of blood T cell repertoires in COVID-19. Measured with immunoSEQ multiplex PCR; TCRdb has only the in-frame clones, and not every one. This table holds about 180,000 clones, 82% found once. The specimen sequenced was peripheral blood. The receptors were gathered from a woman between 70 and 85 years old with acute or convalescent COVID-19. The CDR3 runs from the conserved cysteine through the conserved F or W. Clone size is not always given. Where it is, it says once, few, many or a class for expanded clones.

abundance	v_gene	j_gene	len	CDR3aa
.	TRBV19	TRBJ1-2	14	CASSIPGGNYGYTF
.	TRBV5-1	TRBJ1-5	15	CASSSTGNSNQPQHF
.	TRBV11-3	TRBJ2-1	11	CASQGGGEQFF
once	TRBV9	TRBJ2-1	18	CASSIKWGGQGAYNEQFF
few	TRBV28	TRBJ1-6	14	CASSRGANNSPLHF
.	TRBV15	TRBJ2-7	17	CATSSITHGTQVHEQYF
.	TRBV6-2/TRBV6-3	TRBJ1-2	14	CASSGAQGRHGYTF
few	TRBV9	TRBJ1-2	18	CASSAAGTGGNPFGGYTF
.	TRBV24-1	TRBJ1-2	13	CATSNQGWDGYTF
.	TRBV12-3/TRBV12-4	TRBJ1-1	13	CASGLQGNTEAFF
.	TRBV30	TRBJ1-2	13	CAFRDRYFRGYTF
.	TRBV7-2	TRBJ2-7	15	CASSLGGGLTIEQYF
once	TRBV7-2	TRBJ2-2	16	CASSPMGGTNTGELFF
.	TRBV27	TRBJ2-2	15	CASSSPGGAAGELFF
.	TRBV19	TRBJ1-2	15	CASGPVDSNIYGYTF
once	TRBV7-9	TRBJ2-3	16	CASSSGLAGSTDTQYF
.	TRBV5-4	TRBJ1-6	14	CASSSDPGNSPLHF
.	TRBV7-3	TRBJ2-1	16	CASSLSSGPGYNEQFF
.	TRBV18	TRBJ2-5	16	CASSPPSGTTLETQYF
few	TRBV7-9	TRBJ2-6	20	CASSTSRQGTSLSGANVLTF
.	TRBV7-2	TRBJ1-5	14	CASGDRYSNQPQHF
few	TRBV27	TRBJ1-2	13	CASSLGADYGYTF
.	TRBV7-2	TRBJ1-1	15	CASSQWTGGSGEAFF
.	TRBV6-5	TRBJ2-7	14	CASSQVTGVGEQYF
.	TRBV2	TRBJ1-2	14	CASSGTRQGDGYTF
once	TRBV2	TRBJ1-4	15	CASSGGTASNEKLFF
.	TRBV4-3	TRBJ2-3	19	CASSQDLGLAGGWVDTQYF
.	TRBV7-2	TRBJ2-3	14	CASSLGGGADTQYF
.	TRBV7-2	TRBJ1-2	13	CASSLTANYGYTF
.	TRBV5-1	TRBJ1-1	14	CASNRGQENTEAFF
.	TRBV28	TRBJ1-4	15	CASAQLRVGNEKLFF
.	TRBV24-1	TRBJ2-1	21	CATSARPGTSGRVSSYNEQFF
few	TRBV19	TRBJ1-1	14	CASSITGWNTEAFF
.	TRBV19	TRBJ1-3	15	CASCRDRGSGNTIYF
once	TRBV28	TRBJ2-2	14	CASRLGQQDGELFF
.	TRBV14	TRBJ2-2	15	CASSQIGGLAGELFF
.	TRBV30	TRBJ2-1	13	CAWSASGRGEQFF
.	TRBV5-1	TRBJ2-5	15	CASSPDSGGQETQYF
.	TRBV18	TRBJ2-1	12	CAYREKPNEQFF
once	TRBV19	TRBJ2-7	16	CASRSQGAGSSYEQYF
.	TRBV2	TRBJ2-5	14	CASRMRVLPGTQYF
.	TRBV6-4	TRBJ2-2	15	CASSRDYSNTGELFF
few	TRBV2	TRBJ2-6	18	CASSFGTGGASGANVLTF
.	TRBV7-9	TRBJ2-5	13	CASSLRGTETQYF
.	TRBV7-2	TRBJ2-1	15	CASSLDPGRVDEQFF
.	TRBV30	TRBJ1-2	13	CAWRTGLYYGYTF